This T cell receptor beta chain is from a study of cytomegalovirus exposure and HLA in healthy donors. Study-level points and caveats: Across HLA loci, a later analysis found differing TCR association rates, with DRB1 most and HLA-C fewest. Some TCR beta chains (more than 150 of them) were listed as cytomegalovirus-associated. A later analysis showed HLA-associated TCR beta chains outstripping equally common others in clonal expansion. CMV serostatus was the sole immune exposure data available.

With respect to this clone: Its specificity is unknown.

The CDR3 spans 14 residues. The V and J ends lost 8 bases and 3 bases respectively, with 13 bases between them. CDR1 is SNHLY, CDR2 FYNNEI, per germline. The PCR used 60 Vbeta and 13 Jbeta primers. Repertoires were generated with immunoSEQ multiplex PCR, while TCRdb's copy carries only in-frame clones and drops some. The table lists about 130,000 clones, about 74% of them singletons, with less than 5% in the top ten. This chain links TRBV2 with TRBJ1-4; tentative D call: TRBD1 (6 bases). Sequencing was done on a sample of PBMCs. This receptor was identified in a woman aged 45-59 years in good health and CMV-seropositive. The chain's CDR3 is CASGTRGANEKLFF. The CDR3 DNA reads TGTGCCAGCGGGACCAGGGGAGCTAATGAAAAACTGTTTTTT.